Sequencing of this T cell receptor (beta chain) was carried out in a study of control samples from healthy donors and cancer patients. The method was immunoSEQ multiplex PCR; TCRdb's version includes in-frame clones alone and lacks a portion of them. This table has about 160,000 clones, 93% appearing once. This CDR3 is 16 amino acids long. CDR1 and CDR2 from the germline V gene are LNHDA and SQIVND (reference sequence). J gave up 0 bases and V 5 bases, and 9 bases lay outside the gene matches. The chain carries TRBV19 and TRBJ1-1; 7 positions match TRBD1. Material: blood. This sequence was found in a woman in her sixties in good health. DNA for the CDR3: TGTGCCAGTAGTCCCCACCAGGGGACAGTGAACACTGAAGCTTTCTTT. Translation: CASSPHQGTVNTEAFF. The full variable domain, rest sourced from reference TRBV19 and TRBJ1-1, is DGGITQSPKYLFRKEGQNVTLSCEQNLNHDAMYWYRQDPGQGLRLIYYSQIVNDFQKGDIAEGYSVSREKKESFPLTVTSAQKNPTAFYLCASSPHQGTVNTEAFFGQGTRLTVV.